A selection of T cell receptor beta chains follows, all from one sample in a study of T cell responses to AZD1222 COVID-19 vaccine. The method was immunoSEQ multiplex PCR; TCRdb's version includes in-frame clones alone and lacks a portion of them. The sample holds some 170,000 clones, roughly 89% seen once. Material: peripheral blood, obtained on day 0 of AZD1222 vaccination. These receptors came from an adult in good health. CDR3s include the opening cysteine and the closing phenylalanine or tryptophan. The D gene is left open where the match is weak. The size field is filled for only some rows; it gives once, few, many or a size class.

j_gene | abundance | v_gene | d_gene | CDR3nt | CDR3aa
TRBJ2-7 | NA | TRBV28 | TRBD1 | TGTGCCAGCAGTTTGGCGGGGACAGGAAAGTCCTACGAGCAGTACTTC | CASSLAGTGKSYEQYF
TRBJ2-5 | NA | TRBV18 | NA | TGTGCCAGCTCACCACTCGGACCCCCTAGAGAAGAGACCCAGTACTTC | CASSPLGPPREETQYF
TRBJ2-7 | NA | TRBV6-6 | TRBD2 | TGTGCCAGCAGATCGACTAGCGGGAATCACTACGAGCAGTACTTC | CASRSTSGNHYEQYF
TRBJ2-3 | NA | TRBV14 | NA | TGTGCCAGCAGCCAAATCAGGGCTGGCACAGATACGCAGTATTTT | CASSQIRAGTDTQYF
TRBJ2-6 | NA | TRBV4-3 | NA | TGCGCCAGCAGCCAAGATCTGCCAGGGGCTGGGGCCAACGTCCTGACTTTC | CASSQDLPGAGANVLTF
TRBJ1-5 | NA | TRBV6-1 | NA | TGTGCCAGCAGTGAGACGGGTGGGAGCAATCAGCCCCAGCATTTT | CASSETGGSNQPQHF
TRBJ1-1 | NA | TRBV3-1/TRBV3-2 | NA | TGTGCCAGCAGCCAAGTCGGTTCTTTGGCTTTCTTT | CASSQVGSLAFF
TRBJ1-3 | NA | TRBV3-1/TRBV3-2 | NA | TGTGCCAGCAGCCAAGGGGCAGGGAACGGAAACACCATATATTTT | CASSQGAGNGNTIYF
TRBJ1-6 | once | TRBV14 | NA | TGTGCCAGCAGCCAAGACGGGTATTCACCCCTCCACTTT | CASSQDGYSPLHF
TRBJ1-2 | NA | TRBV29-1 | NA | TGCAGCGTTGAAGAGGGAGGTTTCGGTGGCTACACCTTC | CSVEEGGFGGYTF
TRBJ2-1 | NA | TRBV7-6 | NA | TGTGCCAGCAGCCACAACACGGGGGGCTTGGACAATGAGCAGTTCTTC | CASSHNTGGLDNEQFF
TRBJ1-1 | NA | TRBV10-3 | NA | TGTGCCATCAGTGAGGGCCAGGGAAGGGGCACTGAAGCTTTCTTT | CAISEGQGRGTEAFF
TRBJ2-7 | NA | TRBV7-2 | NA | TGTGCCAGCAGCTTAGATGTTTCTCGATCCTACGAGCAGTACTTC | CASSLDVSRSYEQYF
TRBJ1-4 | NA | TRBV18 | TRBD1 | TGTGCCAGCTCAGCAGCCGGGACAGGGAATATACTGTTTTTT | CASSAAGTGNILFF
TRBJ1-2 | NA | TRBV2 | TRBD1 | TGTGCCAGCAGCTTCTCCGGGACAGGTGGGAATGGCTACACCTTC | CASSFSGTGGNGYTF
TRBJ2-7 | NA | TRBV6-5 | NA | TGTGCCAGCAGTCCGGGACCTAACTACGAGCAGTACTTC | CASSPGPNYEQYF
TRBJ2-3 | NA | TRBV6-1 | NA | TGTGCCAGCAGTGAAGTGTGGGGTAGCACAGATACGCAGTATTTT | CASSEVWGSTDTQYF
TRBJ1-6 | NA | TRBV6-5 | NA | TGTGCCAGCATCATGGGAAGCTCCTATAATTCACCCCTCCACTTT | CASIMGSSYNSPLHF
TRBJ2-5 | NA | TRBV18 | TRBD1 | TGTGCCAGCTCAAAAGACCGGGACAGGGACCAAGAGACCCAGTACTTC | CASSKDRDRDQETQYF
TRBJ2-3 | NA | TRBV6-4 | NA | TGTGCCAGCAGTGAACAGGGAGGTACCACAGATACGCAGTATTTT | CASSEQGGTTDTQYF
TRBJ1-2 | once | TRBV3-1/TRBV3-2 | TRBD1 | TGTGCCAGCAGCTCCCGACAGGGTAGGACCTTC | CASSSRQGRTF
TRBJ1-6 | NA | TRBV18 | NA | TGTGCCAGCTCACCGGAGGGACTGAATAATTCACCCCTCCACTTT | CASSPEGLNNSPLHF
TRBJ1-1 | once | TRBV28 | TRBD1 | TGTGCCAGCATAACAGGGGAACGTGCTTTCTTT | CASITGERAFF
TRBJ1-5 | NA | TRBV7-8 | NA | TGTGCCAGCAGCTTCCCCGGGAAGAAGCAGCCCCAGCATTTT | CASSFPGKKQPQHF
TRBJ1-1 | NA | TRBV18 | NA | TGTGCCAGCTCACCAAATACAGGGACGAACACTGAAGCTTTCTTT | CASSPNTGTNTEAFF
TRBJ1-1 | NA | TRBV28 | NA | TGTGCCAGCAGCAGGAAACGAGACACTGAAGCTTTCTTT | CASSRKRDTEAFF
TRBJ2-3 | NA | TRBV7-3 | TRBD1 | TGTGCCAGCAGCTCCAGGACAGGGGGAAACACAGATACGCAGTATTTT | CASSSRTGGNTDTQYF
TRBJ2-6 | NA | TRBV10-2 | NA | TGCGCCAGCAGTGAGTCGGTCTCTGGGGCCAACGTCCTGACTTTC | CASSESVSGANVLTF
TRBJ2-3 | NA | TRBV27 | TRBD2 | TGTGCCAGCAGTCCCCTGGGAGCGGGGGCAGATACGCAGTATTTT | CASSPLGAGADTQYF
TRBJ2-7 | few | TRBV6-1 | TRBD2 | TGTGCCAGCAGTACGACTAGCGGGTCTTCCTACGAGCAGTACTTC | CASSTTSGSSYEQYF
TRBJ1-2 | NA | TRBV30 | NA | TGTGCCTGGAGGCACCCCATCCGGGACACCTATGGCTACACCTTC | CAWRHPIRDTYGYTF
TRBJ2-6 | NA | TRBV7-9 | TRBD1 | TGTGCCAGCAGCCACCGACAGGGGCTGGGCTCTGGGGCCAACGTCCTGACTTTC | CASSHRQGLGSGANVLTF
TRBJ1-1 | NA | TRBV29-1 | NA | TGCAGCGCCGGACAGACGAACACTGAAGCTTTCTTT | CSAGQTNTEAFF
TRBJ1-3 | NA | TRBV5-1 | NA | TGCGCCAGCAGCTCTAAAATACAGGGCTCTGGAAACACCATATATTTT | CASSSKIQGSGNTIYF
TRBJ1-2 | NA | TRBV19 | NA | TGTGCCAGTAGTACGGCTGGGATGAGGGGCTACACCTTC | CASSTAGMRGYTF
TRBJ1-5 | once | TRBV6-6 | NA | TGTGCCAGCAGTTACGGGCAGGGCTCAGGTAATCAGCCCCAGCATTTT | CASSYGQGSGNQPQHF
TRBJ2-1 | NA | TRBV6-5 | NA | TGTGCCAGCAGGCCCCTAGGGCACAATAGTGAGCAGTTCTTC | CASRPLGHNSEQFF
TRBJ1-6 | NA | TRBV6-5 | TRBD1 | TGTGCCAGCAGTACGGACAGGGTTAATTCACCCCTCCACTTT | CASSTDRVNSPLHF
TRBJ1-2 | once | TRBV2 | TRBD1 | TGTGCCAGCAGAGGGACAGCTTATGGCTACACCTTC | CASRGTAYGYTF
TRBJ1-1 | NA | TRBV6-2/TRBV6-3 | NA | TGTGCCAGCAGTCTAATCCGGGACAACACTGAAGCTTTCTTT | CASSLIRDNTEAFF
TRBJ2-2 | NA | TRBV29-1 | TRBD1 | TGCAGCGTTGGACAGGGGCTCGAGTCTGGGGAGCTGTTTTTT | CSVGQGLESGELFF
TRBJ1-1 | NA | TRBV30 | TRBD1 | TGTGCCTGTGACAGGGGGAACACTGAAGCTTTCTTT | CACDRGNTEAFF
TRBJ1-5 | NA | TRBV2 | NA | TGTGCCAGCACGTCGAACCAGGGTGGTCAGCCCCAGCATTTT | CASTSNQGGQPQHF
TRBJ1-5 | NA | TRBV19 | NA | TGTGCCAGTACCGCCGAAGGGGGGGGAAGTAAGGGCAATCAGCCCCAGCATTTT | CASTAEGGGSKGNQPQHF
TRBJ1-2 | once | TRBV5-4 | NA | TGTGCCAGCATCCTCAGCCCGCGGGGTGACTATGGCTACACCTTC | CASILSPRGDYGYTF